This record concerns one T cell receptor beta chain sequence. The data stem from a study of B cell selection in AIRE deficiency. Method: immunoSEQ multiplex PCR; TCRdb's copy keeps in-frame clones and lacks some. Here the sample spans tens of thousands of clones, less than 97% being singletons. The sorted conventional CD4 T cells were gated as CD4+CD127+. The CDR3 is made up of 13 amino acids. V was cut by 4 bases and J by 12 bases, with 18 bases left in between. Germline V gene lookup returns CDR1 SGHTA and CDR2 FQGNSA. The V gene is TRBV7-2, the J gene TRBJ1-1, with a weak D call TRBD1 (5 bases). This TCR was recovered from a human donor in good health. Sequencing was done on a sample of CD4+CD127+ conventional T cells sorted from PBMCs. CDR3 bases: TGTGCCAGCAGCTCCCGCGAGGGGTCCTTTCCTTTCTTT. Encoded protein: CASSSREGSFPFF.